The 30 T cell receptor beta chains reported below all come from one sample, sequenced in a study of blood T cell repertoires in COVID-19. Method: immunoSEQ multiplex PCR; TCRdb's copy keeps in-frame clones and lacks some. The data show 250,000 or so clones, with roughly 80% seen just once and 3.4% held by the top ten. The sample was peripheral blood. The receptor set was obtained from a woman between 18 and 29 years old with acute or convalescent COVID-19.

CDR3 protein: CASSSSEEQYF. CDR3 bases: TGTGCCAGCAGCTCAAGCGAAGAGCAGTACTTC. The chain is built from TRBV7-8 and TRBJ2-7; D unresolved. Germline V gene data show CDR1 as SGHVS and CDR2 as FQNEAQ. The CDR3 is 11 residues long. Trimming removed 4 bases at V and 7 bases at J, with 8 bases between.

V and J are TRBV7-2 and TRBJ2-7; D unresolved. The length of the CDR3 is 13 residues. Per the germline V gene, CDR1 is SGHTA and CDR2 is FQGNSA. V dropped 5 bases and J dropped 1 base, with 9 bases sitting between them. For the CDR3, the DNA is TGTGCCAGCAGCCGACAAGGATCCTACGAGCAGTACTTC. Its translation is CASSRQGSYEQYF. The variable domain in full, with the rest retrieved from reference TRBV7-2 and TRBJ2-7, is GAGVSQSPSNKVTEKGKDVELRCDPISGHTALYWYRQSLGQGLEFLIYFQGNSAPDKSGLPSDRFSAERTGGSVSTLTIQRTQQEDSAVYLCASSRQGSYEQYFGPGTRLTVT.

This chain joins TRBV7-9 and TRBJ2-7; D not certain. CDR3 length: 14 amino acids. Germline V gene sequence: CDR1 SEHNR, CDR2 FQNEAQ (reference sequence). Trimming cost V 2 bases and J 1 base, with 9 bases left between them. CDR3 sequence reads: CASSLHYLSYEQYF. In nucleotides, the CDR3 is TGTGCCAGCAGCTTACACTACCTATCCTACGAGCAGTACTTC.

J is TRBJ1-1 and V is TRBV7-8; 7 nucleotides align to TRBD1. Germline-derived CDR1 and CDR2 are SGHVS and FQNEAQ. Germline trimming cut 8 bases from V and 0 bases from J; bases unmatched to any gene: 12. CDR3 length: 16 amino acids. The DNA of the CDR3 is TGTGCCAGCGGACCCAGGGACAGCCTCATGAACACTGAAGCTTTCTTT. Translation gives CASGPRDSLMNTEAFF.

This rearrangement joins TRBV6-5 to TRBJ1-2; the D is unclear. V dropped 8 bases and J dropped 9 bases, with 19 bases sitting between them. In germline, CDR1 is MNHEY, CDR2 SVGAGI. The CDR3 has 13 amino acids. The DNA of the CDR3 is TGTGCCAGCTCCGGGCCCGGCGGGAAAAGCTACACCTTC. Translating it yields CASSGPGGKSYTF.

The J gene is TRBJ1-2, the V gene TRBV30; no reliable D call. V lost 0 bases and J lost 4, with 6 bases in between. The CDR3 extends over 12 amino acids. Germline V gene lookup returns CDR1 GTSNPN and CDR2 SVGIG (reference sequence). As DNA, the CDR3 is TGTGCCTGGAGTGTAAGCGTCTATGGCTACACCTTC. Residues: CAWSVSVYGYTF.

The chain combines TRBV3-1 (or the pseudogene TRBV3-2) with TRBJ2-1, with a weak D call TRBD2 (6 bases). CDR1 is LGHDT, CDR2 YNNKEL, per germline (reference sequence). The length of the CDR3 is 17 residues. V shed 3 bases and J shed 4 bases, with 19 bases lying between them. The CDR3 region is CASSHTPPGLQYNEQFF. For the CDR3, the DNA is TGTGCCAGCAGCCACACTCCGCCGGGACTTCAGTACAATGAGCAGTTCTTC.

This clone was counted at least ten times. The chain combines TRBV30 with TRBJ2-7, with TRBD1 identical over 7 bases. This CDR3 comprises 13 residues. J gave up 0 bases and V 5 bases, and 4 bases lay outside the gene matches. Germline CDR1 GTSNPN, CDR2 SVGIG (reference sequence). The CDR3 reads CAWLDRNSYEQYF. Written as DNA, the CDR3 is TGTGCCTGGTTGGACAGGAACTCCTACGAGCAGTACTTC.

The CDR3 DNA reads TGCGCCAGCAGCCAAGAGGGAGTGGAACTGTTTTTT. This translates into CASSQEGVELFF. The V gene is TRBV4-1, the J gene TRBJ1-4; D unresolved. Germline CDR1 and CDR2: MGHRA and YSYEKL. The CDR3 contains 12 residues. V shed 0 bases and J shed 12 bases, with 8 bases lying between them.

The count of this clone is one. The rearrangement joins TRBV4-1 to TRBJ1-6; D ambiguous. V was trimmed by 0 bases and J by 11 bases, leaving 11 bases between them. This CDR3 comprises 14 residues. Germline CDR1 and CDR2: MGHRA and YSYEKL. CDR3 bases: TGCGCCAGCAGCCAAGAGCCAGGAAGTGCACCCCTCCACTTT. As protein: CASSQEPGSAPLHF.

V gene TRBV7-8 combines with J gene TRBJ1-5; 7 positions match TRBD1. CDR1 and CDR2 from the germline V gene are SGHVS and FQNEAQ. The CDR3 has 16 residues. J lost 0 bases, V lost 5 bases, and 7 bases had no gene match. The CDR3 sequence: CASSLDRTNSNQPQHF. DNA for the CDR3: TGTGCCAGCAGCCTGGACAGGACCAATAGCAATCAGCCCCAGCATTTT.

The rearrangement joins TRBV7-2 to TRBJ1-5; D perhaps matches TRBD1 (6 bases). V was clipped by 4 bases and J by 4 bases, with 11 bases between them. CDR1 SGHTA and CDR2 FQGNSA come from the germline V gene. This CDR3 spans 14 amino acids. This CDR3 reads CASSSQGLNQPQHF. The CDR3 DNA reads as TGTGCCAGCAGCTCGCAGGGGTTGAATCAGCCCCAGCATTTT.

The chain carries TRBV29-1 and TRBJ2-2; 7 bases align to TRBD2. In germline, CDR1 is SQVTM, CDR2 ANQGSEA. The CDR3 loop spans 15 amino acids. The CDR3: CSHVEGLAVTGELFF. Written as DNA, the CDR3 is TGCAGTCATGTGGAGGGGCTAGCGGTTACCGGGGAGCTGTTTTTT.

The chain couples TRBV2 to TRBJ1-4; perhaps TRBD1 as D (5 bases). This CDR3 contains 16 residues. Germline CDR1 is SNHLY and CDR2 is FYNNEI. V lost 7 bases and J lost 4, with 19 bases in between. This CDR3 reads CASNSLEAGHNEKLFF. The CDR3 nucleotides are TGTGCCAGCAACTCCCTCGAGGCAGGGCATAATGAAAAACTGTTTTTT. Combining the CDR3 with reference TRBV2 and TRBJ1-4 gives the whole variable domain EPEVTQTPSHQVTQMGQEVILRCVPISNHLYFYWYRQILGQKVEFLVSFYNNEISEKSEIFDDQFSVERPDGSNFTLKIRSTKLEDSAMYFCASNSLEAGHNEKLFFGSGTQLSVL.

V is TRBV5-1 and J is TRBJ2-3, with D perhaps matching TRBD1 (6 bases). V was pared by 4 bases and J by 0 bases, with 9 bases between. Germline CDR1 SGHRS, CDR2 YFSETQ. The CDR3 is 14 residues long. The CDR3 here is CASSPGQSTDTQYF. The CDR3 region has the DNA TGCGCCAGCAGCCCAGGACAGAGCACAGATACGCAGTATTTT.

The chain carries TRBV19 and TRBJ2-7; 10 bases are shared with TRBD2. Unmatched junction bases numbered 11, after V lost 2 bases and J lost 1 base. Germline-derived CDR1 and CDR2 are LNHDA and SQIVND (reference sequence). The CDR3 is 18 residues long. The CDR3 reads CASSIQSLAGDRSYEQYF. The CDR3 DNA reads as TGTGCCAGTAGTATACAGTCGCTAGCGGGAGATCGGTCCTACGAGCAGTACTTC.

The V call is TRBV28, the J call TRBJ1-4, with D possibly being TRBD1 (6 bases). V lost 1 base, J lost 7 bases, and 13 bases lay in between. The CDR3 has 15 amino acids. CDR1 and CDR2 (germline): MDHEN, SYDVKM. As DNA, the CDR3 is TGTGCCAGCAGTTTATATCAGGGGATGGGTGAAAAACTGTTTTTT. Translation: CASSLYQGMGEKLFF.

V is TRBV3-1 (or the pseudogene TRBV3-2) and J is TRBJ2-4, with 10 bases matching TRBD2. J gave up 7 bases and V 6 bases, and 6 bases lay outside the gene matches. Germline V gene sequence: CDR1 LGHDT, CDR2 YNNKEL (reference sequence). CDR3 size: 14 residues. This CDR3 reads CASSTSGDPNIQYF. CDR3 DNA sequence: TGTGCCAGCAGTACTAGCGGGGACCCCAACATTCAGTACTTC.

This clone was seen more than once but under ten times. The gene calls are TRBV28 and TRBJ1-5, with 8 bases aligning to TRBD1. Looked up from germline, CDR1 is MDHEN and CDR2 is SYDVKM. Trimming took 5 bases from V and 3 from J; bases not matched to a gene: 6. The CDR3 consists of 15 residues. CDR3: CASSSGQGNNQPQHF. CDR3 DNA: TGTGCCAGCAGTAGTGGACAGGGCAACAATCAGCCCCAGCATTTT.

The rearrangement joins TRBV2 to TRBJ2-1; 11 bases fit TRBD2. Per germline, CDR1 SNHLY and CDR2 FYNNEI. V lost 6 bases and J lost 5; bases outside the gene matches: 9. CDR3 length: 16 residues. The CDR3 spells CASSAPGLADHNEQFF. DNA for the CDR3: TGTGCCAGCAGCGCTCCGGGACTAGCGGACCACAATGAGCAGTTCTTC. The full variable domain, completed using reference TRBV2 and TRBJ2-1, is EPEVTQTPSHQVTQMGQEVILRCVPISNHLYFYWYRQILGQKVEFLVSFYNNEISEKSEIFDDQFSVERPDGSNFTLKIRSTKLEDSAMYFCASSAPGLADHNEQFFGPGTRLTVL.

This chain connects TRBV29-1 to TRBJ1-1; TRBD1 agrees at 10 bases. V was clipped by 6 bases and J by 1 base; unmatched bases: 5. The CDR3 has 14 amino acids. Germline V CDR1 and CDR2: SQVTM, ANQGSEA. In DNA form, the CDR3 reads TGCAGCGTGAGAGGGGACAGGGGGAACACTGAAGCTTTCTTT. This sequence encodes CSVRGDRGNTEAFF.

The V call is TRBV28, the J call TRBJ1-5; 11 positions match TRBD1. This CDR3 comprises 18 residues. Per the germline V gene, CDR1 is MDHEN and CDR2 is SYDVKM. After removal of 3 bases from V and 3 bases from J, the junction contained 10 bases not matched to a gene. The CDR3 DNA is TGTGCCAGCAGTTTTGACCGGGACAGGGGGATCGCCAATCAGCCCCAGCATTTT. This sequence encodes CASSFDRDRGIANQPQHF.

The rearrangement links TRBV19 to TRBJ1-1; D may be TRBD1 (6 bases). The CDR3 has 13 amino acids. The germline V gene encodes CDR1 LNHDA and CDR2 SQIVND (reference sequence). Trimming removed 5 bases from V and 0 bases from J, with 7 bases in between. CDR3 loop: CASSQGLNTEAFF. For the CDR3, the DNA is TGTGCCAGTAGTCAGGGGTTGAACACTGAAGCTTTCTTT.

About this clone: Its ends do not fully match the called genes, so a read error is possible. The chain links TRBV15 to TRBJ2-4; perhaps TRBD2 as D (6 bases). In germline, CDR1 is LNHNV, CDR2 YYDKDF (reference sequence). There are 13 residues in the CDR3. The CDR3 here is CATSREDSGSWNF. The DNA of the CDR3 is TGTGCCACCAGCAGGGAAGATAGCGGTAGTTGGAACTTC.

This clone was picked up a small number of times. Different DNA sequences within this sample yield the same CDR3. This chain connects TRBV18 to TRBJ1-4, with 7 bases matching TRBD1. Germline CDR1 reads KGHSH; CDR2 reads LQKENI. CDR3 length: 13 amino acids. The V segment lost 3 bases and the J segment 5 bases; nucleotides outside the gene matches: 0. This chain's CDR3 is CASSPGQNEKLFF. The CDR3 DNA follows: TGTGCCAGCTCACCGGGACAGAATGAAAAACTGTTTTTT.

This chain joins TRBV25-1 and TRBJ1-1, with D unclear. This CDR3 contains 12 residues. From germline, CDR1 is MGHDK and CDR2 SYGVNS. V lost 6 bases to trimming and J lost 2 bases, with 7 bases between them. CDR3 DNA sequence: TGTGCCAGCAGAAGACTTAACACTGAAGCTTTCTTT. Its translation is CASRRLNTEAFF.

J is TRBJ2-5 and V is TRBV27; D possibly corresponds to TRBD2 (5 bases). From germline, CDR1 is MNHEY and CDR2 SMNVEV (reference sequence). The CDR3 length is 13 residues. V dropped 5 bases and J dropped 1 base, with 8 bases sitting between them. CDR3 in DNA: TGTGCCAGCAGTCGGGGAACCCAAGAGACCCAGTACTTC. This gives the protein CASSRGTQETQYF.

This chain joins TRBV18 and TRBJ1-5; 9 bases are a match to TRBD1. This CDR3 region has 13 residues. V shed 3 bases, J shed 15 bases, and the junction held 9 bases outside the gene matches. CDR1 and CDR2 from the germline V gene are KGHSH and LQKENI. The CDR3 region has the DNA TGTGCCAGCTCACCGGATGGGACAGGGCGAGGGCATTTT. Its translation: CASSPDGTGRGHF.

The chain is built from TRBV4-3 and TRBJ1-1; TRBD1 matches at 7 bases. With V trimmed by 0 bases and J by 5 bases, 6 bases remained unmatched. The CDR3 length is 15 residues. CDR1 LGHNA and CDR2 YSLEER come from the germline V gene. The chain's CDR3 is CASSQDQGGGTEAFF. CDR3 sequence (DNA): TGCGCCAGCAGCCAAGATCAGGGGGGTGGAACTGAAGCTTTCTTT.

This clone has just a few counts. V gene TRBV15 combines with J gene TRBJ1-5; 8 bases agree with TRBD1. Germline assignment: CDR1 LNHNV and CDR2 YYDKDF (reference sequence). With V trimmed by 5 bases and J by 4 bases, 7 bases remained unmatched. This CDR3 comprises 15 residues. The CDR3: CATSLYGQGNQPQHF. CDR3 sequence (DNA): TGTGCCACCAGCCTCTACGGACAGGGTAATCAGCCCCAGCATTTT.